A selection of T cell receptor beta chains follows, all from one sample in a study of cytomegalovirus exposure and HLA in healthy donors. Using immunoSEQ multiplex PCR, the repertoire was profiled, and TCRdb retains in-frame clones only, with some absent. The table includes approximately 150,000 clones, around four fifths detected once. The source material was PBMCs. The receptors stem from a man aged 25-45 years in good health and CMV-seronegative. Each CDR3 is given with its conserved first and last residue. A D gene is named only where the DNA matches it firmly. Clone size, where shown, is once, few, many, or a class for clones that have expanded.

NA	NA	TRBV10-1	TRBJ2-5	CASSDTPGIETQYF	TGCGCCAGCAGTGACACTCCAGGGATAGAGACCCAGTACTTC
NA	NA	TRBV5-6	TRBJ2-5	CASSWSAGAKETQYF	TGTGCCAGCAGCTGGAGCGCGGGGGCAAAAGAGACCCAGTACTTC
NA	NA	TRBV4-3	TRBJ2-3	CASSPQAGRTDTQYF	TGCGCCAGCAGCCCTCAAGCGGGTCGCACAGATACGCAGTATTTT
NA	NA	TRBV4-3	TRBJ1-1	CASSQDQGLYTEAFF	TGCGCCAGCAGCCAAGATCAGGGGTTGTACACTGAAGCTTTCTTT
NA	NA	TRBV4-1	TRBJ1-2	CASSQNSAGGAAYGYTF	TGCGCCAGCAGCCAAAATTCCGCCGGGGGGGCGGCCTATGGCTACACCTTC
NA	NA	TRBV6-5	TRBJ2-7	CASHGQVGSYEQYF	TGTGCCAGCCATGGTCAGGTTGGCTCCTACGAGCAGTACTTC
NA	NA	TRBV6-6	TRBJ2-5	CASSSTGAGGETQYF	TGTGCCAGCAGTTCCACAGGGGCGGGAGGCGAGACCCAGTACTTC
NA	NA	TRBV28	TRBJ1-3	CASSLPGRSNTIYF	TGTGCCAGCAGTTTACCAGGCCGATCAAACACCATATATTTT
TRBD1	NA	TRBV5-1	TRBJ1-4	CASGQTGGSNEKLFF	TGCGCCAGCGGACAAACAGGGGGCTCTAATGAAAAACTGTTTTTT
NA	NA	TRBV5-1	TRBJ2-1	CASSLAFLARISPYGNEQFF	TGCGCCAGCAGCTTGGCATTCCTAGCGCGGATATCCCCTTACGGAAATGAGCAGTTCTTC
NA	NA	TRBV11-2	TRBJ1-5	CASSLDGKSNQPQHF	TGTGCCAGCAGCTTAGACGGGAAGAGCAATCAGCCCCAGCATTTT
NA	NA	TRBV7-6	TRBJ2-4	CASSPTNRASIQYF	TGTGCCAGCAGCCCTACTAACAGGGCAAGCATTCAGTACTTC
TRBD1	once	TRBV19	TRBJ2-2	CASIHDRADTGELFF	TGTGCCAGTATACACGACAGGGCGGACACCGGGGAGCTGTTTTTT
NA	NA	TRBV10-1	TRBJ2-5	CASSDAMGLETQYF	TGCGCCAGCAGTGATGCTATGGGGCTAGAGACCCAGTACTTC
NA	NA	TRBV2	TRBJ1-3	CASRFSNTIYF	TGTGCCAGCAGGTTCTCAAACACCATATATTTT
NA	NA	TRBV14	TRBJ2-5	CASSQVIGHRTPDQETQYF	TGTGCCAGCAGCCAAGTAATAGGGCACAGGACCCCGGACCAAGAGACCCAGTACTTC
NA	NA	TRBV2	TRBJ2-7	CASSVWSGSHEQYF	TGTGCCAGCAGTGTATGGTCCGGGTCCCACGAGCAGTACTTC
TRBD1	NA	TRBV30	TRBJ1-6	CAWSEGQRDSPLHF	TGTGCCTGGAGTGAGGGACAGAGAGATTCACCCCTCCACTTT
NA	NA	TRBV11-2	TRBJ2-1	CASSAFEGLNEQFF	TGTGCCAGCAGCGCCTTCGAAGGACTGAATGAGCAGTTCTTC
NA	NA	TRBV10-2	TRBJ2-1	CASREGLAPISYNEQFF	TGCGCCAGCAGGGAGGGCCTAGCCCCCATCTCCTACAATGAGCAGTTCTTC
TRBD2	NA	TRBV19	TRBJ2-1	CASSIDLGTSGRGEQFF	TGTGCCAGTAGTATTGACCTCGGGACTAGCGGGAGAGGTGAGCAGTTCTTC
NA	NA	TRBV14	TRBJ1-5	CASSQGDNQPQHF	TGTGCCAGCAGCCAAGGCGACAATCAGCCCCAGCATTTT
NA	NA	TRBV28	TRBJ2-7	CASSPGGYEQYF	TGTGCCAGCAGCCCAGGGGGGTACGAGCAGTACTTC
NA	NA	TRBV18	TRBJ1-1	CASSPDGRTRRGDTEAFF	TGTGCCAGCTCACCCGATGGCAGGACCCGTCGCGGGGACACTGAAGCTTTCTTT
TRBD1	NA	TRBV5-4	TRBJ1-3	CASSPGQSGNTIYF	TGTGCCAGCAGCCCGGGACAGAGCGGAAACACCATATATTTT
NA	NA	TRBV19	TRBJ1-2	CASSLTRGEKTGYGYTF	TGTGCCAGTAGTCTCACTCGGGGAGAAAAAACGGGCTATGGCTACACCTTC
TRBD1	NA	TRBV6-1	TRBJ2-7	CASSARQGTTYEQYF	TGTGCCAGCAGTGCTCGACAGGGAACTACCTACGAGCAGTACTTC
NA	NA	TRBV5-8	TRBJ2-3	CASSPAKGGGATTDTQYF	TGTGCCAGCAGCCCCGCAAAGGGGGGAGGGGCTACCACAGATACGCAGTATTTT
NA	NA	TRBV4-1	TRBJ2-1	CASSQVGLEQFF	TGCGCCAGCAGCCAAGTGGGGCTTGAGCAGTTCTTC
NA	NA	TRBV5-1	TRBJ1-4	CASSLAATGLHEKLFF	TGCGCCAGCAGCTTGGCCGCCACAGGGCTGCATGAAAAACTGTTTTTT
NA	NA	TRBV6-5	TRBJ2-7	CASNLFGGNSYEQYF	TGTGCCAGCAACCTCTTTGGGGGGAACTCCTACGAGCAGTACTTC
TRBD1	NA	TRBV19	TRBJ2-6	CASGSGQGSGANVLTF	TGTGCCAGTGGTTCAGGACAGGGCTCTGGGGCCAACGTCCTGACTTTC
TRBD2	NA	TRBV27	TRBJ2-7	CASTSRDVRGGSSYEQYF	TGTGCCAGCACTAGCCGAGATGTGCGGGGGGGATCATCCTACGAGCAGTACTTC
NA	NA	TRBV10-3	TRBJ2-7	CAISETGIYEQYF	TGTGCCATCAGCGAAACAGGGATCTACGAGCAGTACTTC
TRBD1	NA	TRBV29-1	TRBJ2-5	CSGGQPKETQYF	TGCAGCGGGGGACAGCCCAAAGAGACCCAGTACTTC
TRBD2	NA	TRBV5-1	TRBJ2-2	CASSLTRTSGSQAGELFF	TGCGCCAGCAGCTTGACCAGGACTAGCGGGAGTCAAGCCGGGGAGCTGTTTTTT
TRBD1	few	TRBV5-6	TRBJ1-5	CASSLGQGSQPQHF	TGTGCCAGCAGCTTGGGACAGGGAAGTCAGCCCCAGCATTTT
NA	NA	TRBV19	TRBJ2-4	CASQGGFGKNIQYF	TGTGCCAGTCAGGGTGGGTTTGGCAAAAACATTCAGTACTTC
TRBD2	NA	TRBV5-1	TRBJ2-1	CASSLGGGGLFNEQFF	TGCGCCAGCAGCTTGGGGGGCGGGGGGCTCTTCAATGAGCAGTTCTTC
NA	NA	TRBV5-1	TRBJ2-5	CASSLEAAETQYF	TGCGCCAGCAGCTTGGAAGCCGCCGAGACCCAGTACTTC
TRBD1	NA	TRBV28	TRBJ1-5	CASSSGQGANSNQPQHF	TGTGCCAGCAGTTCCGGACAGGGGGCGAATAGCAATCAGCCCCAGCATTTT
TRBD1	NA	TRBV11-3	TRBJ2-5	CASSSRTGGLETQYF	TGTGCCAGCAGCTCGCGAACAGGGGGCCTAGAGACCCAGTACTTC
NA	NA	TRBV18	TRBJ2-1	CASSNRESYNEQFF	TGTGCCAGCTCAAATCGGGAATCCTACAATGAGCAGTTCTTC
TRBD2	NA	TRBV2	TRBJ2-1	CASISGLAGYNEQFF	TGTGCCAGCATCTCTGGACTAGCGGGTTACAATGAGCAGTTCTTC
NA	NA	TRBV9	TRBJ1-5	CASSPLGVEQPQHF	TGTGCCAGCAGCCCCCTCGGGGTCGAGCAGCCCCAGCATTTT
TRBD2	NA	TRBV11-3	TRBJ2-3	CASSPGLATDTQYF	TGTGCCAGCAGCCCCGGACTAGCGACAGATACGCAGTATTTT
TRBD2	few	TRBV5-4	TRBJ2-7	CASSPPPSGAGVSSYEQYF	TGTGCCAGCAGCCCACCGCCCAGCGGAGCGGGGGTAAGCTCCTACGAGCAGTACTTC
NA	few	TRBV5-6	TRBJ1-1	CASSLGGFGEAFF	TGTGCCAGCAGCCTGGGAGGATTTGGGGAAGCTTTCTTT